Detailed here is one T cell receptor beta chain. Its antigen is as yet unknown. Germline V gives CDR1 SGHDN, CDR2 FVKESK. This CDR3 comprises 15 residues. The V gene end was trimmed by 4 bases and the J gene end by 3 bases; junction bases not matched to a gene: 9. The data originate from a study of cytomegalovirus exposure and HLA in healthy donors. Across the study: Genotyping showed roughly 77% of 398 donors falling in the Caucasian-associated ancestry cluster.

Notes on the study in general: Follow-up analysis found HLA locus-dependent TCR association rates, highest for DRB1 and lowest for HLA-C. Three chains linked to CMV were shown in vitro to be specific for CMV antigens.

60 Vbeta and 13 Jbeta primers were used in PCR. Here immunoSEQ multiplex PCR was the method, and the copy in TCRdb shows in-frame clones only, minus some. The data show roughly 200,000 clones, roughly 85% seen once. This clonotype was obtained from a woman aged 45-65 years in good health and CMV-seronegative. The source material was PBMCs. The chain is built from TRBV14 and TRBJ2-7; 7 bases map to TRBD2. CDR3 DNA: TGTGCCAGCAGCCGCCGACGGGGGGACGGCTACGAGCAGTACTTC. Translation: CASSRRRGDGYEQYF.